The entry that follows covers one T cell receptor beta chain sequence. Per the germline V gene, CDR1 is SGHNT and CDR2 is YENEEA. The junction had 2 bases not matched to a gene; V was cut back by 1 base and J by 5 bases. There are 14 residues in the CDR3. This sample stems from a study of blood T cell repertoires in COVID-19. The overall study: Material from acute and convalescent COVID-19 was sourced from the United States, Italy and Spain. T cells, B-cell-depleted T cells, or PBMCs supplied cDNA or gDNA.

Assay used: immunoSEQ multiplex PCR; TCRdb lists only in-frame clones, some missing. The sample has 200,000 to 300,000 clones, approximately 83% seen once; the top ten hold 2.5% to 3.5%. The sequenced material came from PBMCs or T cells enriched from blood (not recorded which). The gene calls are TRBV11-3 and TRBJ2-1; 7 bases fit TRBD2. The receptor's source is a woman aged 40 to 49 with acute COVID-19. CDR3 in amino acids: CASSLGTSHNEQFF. In DNA, the CDR3 is TGTGCCAGCAGCTTAGGGACTAGTCACAATGAGCAGTTCTTC.